These 19 T cell receptor beta chains originate from one sample sequenced in a study of blood T cell repertoires in COVID-19. Libraries were prepared by immunoSEQ multiplex PCR; TCRdb keeps only in-frame clonotypes and omits some of them. The sample holds over 150,000 clones, around nine tenths seen once. Sequencing was performed on peripheral blood. The receptors were sampled from a man aged 40-50 years with active or convalescent COVID-19.

The chain joins TRBV28 to TRBJ2-5; 7 bases are a match to TRBD1. In germline, CDR1 is MDHEN, CDR2 SYDVKM. The J segment lost 0 bases and the V segment lost 6 bases, leaving 7 bases of the junction unmatched. The CDR3 totals 15 residues. Here the CDR3 reads CASRSGTEYQETQYF. In DNA, the CDR3 is TGTGCCAGCAGATCCGGGACAGAGTACCAAGAGACCCAGTACTTC.

This chain links TRBV29-1 with TRBJ1-3; D is undetermined. The length of the CDR3 is 11 residues. V was shortened by 4 bases and J by 2 bases, with 3 bases between the two germline ends. Germline CDR1 and CDR2: SQVTM and ANQGSEA. CDR3 DNA sequence: TGCAGCGTTGTAGCTGGAAACACCATATATTTT. It yields the protein CSVVAGNTIYF.

The rearrangement links TRBV6-7 to TRBJ2-7; tentative D call: TRBD2 (7 bases). TRBV6-7 is filed as an ORF, its function uncertain. There are 16 residues in the CDR3. Between the trimmed V and J ends, which lost 6 bases and 7 bases, there was a span of 25 bases. The CDR3 loop reads CASRLGGGGSFGEQYF. CDR3 in DNA: TGTGCCAGCAGACTTGGGGGCGGGGGTTCTTTCGGAGAGCAGTACTTC.

DNA of the CDR3: TGTGCCAGCAGCTTAAGCAGGGGCTCGAACACTGAAGCTTTCTTT. It translates to CASSLSRGSNTEAFF. The chain employs TRBV7-6 and TRBJ1-1; possibly TRBD1 for D (6 bases). V was shortened by 2 bases and J by 1 base, with 11 bases between the two germline ends. The CDR3 runs 15 residues. The V gene's germline CDR1 is SGHVS and CDR2 FNYEAQ.

This chain connects TRBV7-8 to TRBJ1-1; D perhaps matches TRBD1 (6 bases). The V end was cut by 8 bases, the J end by 4 bases, with 14 bases between. Germline CDR1 SGHVS, CDR2 FQNEAQ. CDR3 length: 13 amino acids. The CDR3 sequence is CASGHREGTEAFF. CDR3 nucleotides: TGTGCCAGCGGTCACAGGGAGGGCACTGAAGCTTTCTTT.

The chain combines TRBV14 with TRBJ1-1; 7 nucleotides match TRBD1. The V gene's germline CDR1 is SGHDN and CDR2 FVKESK. The length of the CDR3 is 14 residues. Trimming removed 5 bases from V and 5 bases from J; junction bases left unmatched: 8. In DNA, the CDR3 is TGTGCCAGCAGCGCCGAAGGGGGCTGGACTGAAGCTTTCTTT. The encoded protein is CASSAEGGWTEAFF.

V and J are TRBV14 and TRBJ2-5; 15 positions agree with TRBD2. Germline V gene data show CDR1 as SGHDN and CDR2 as FVKESK. J was trimmed by 4 bases and V by 4 bases; bases with no gene match: 1. The CDR3 spans 15 residues. The CDR3 reads CASSRTSGGGETQYF. CDR3 bases: TGTGCCAGCAGCCGGACTAGCGGGGGGGGAGAGACCCAGTACTTC.

The gene calls are TRBV5-1 and TRBJ2-3; 7 positions match TRBD2. Germline CDR1 and CDR2: SGHRS and YFSETQ. This CDR3 has 16 residues. V lost 5 bases to trimming and J lost 2 bases; unmatched junction nucleotides: 11. CDR3 sequence reads: CASRIGGLHSTDTQYF. The CDR3 coding sequence is TGCGCCAGCAGAATCGGGGGACTACACTCCACAGATACGCAGTATTTT. Combining the CDR3 with reference TRBV5-1 and TRBJ2-3 gives the whole variable domain KAGVTQTPRYLIKTRGQQVTLSCSPISGHRSVSWYQQTPGQGLQFLFEYFSETQRNKGNFPGRFSGRQFSNSRSEMNVSTLELGDSALYLCASRIGGLHSTDTQYFGPGTRLTVL.

The chain is built from TRBV9 and TRBJ2-3; D gene unclear. Germline V gene data show CDR1 as SGDLS and CDR2 as YYNGEE. The CDR3 totals 14 residues. Trimming shortened V by 1 base and J by 2 bases, and 8 bases separated the two germline ends. CDR3 nucleotides: TGTGCCAGCAGCGTATTGTTAGACACAGATACGCAGTATTTT. The encoded protein is CASSVLLDTDTQYF.

V usage is TRBV6-4 and J usage is TRBJ1-5; D ambiguous. Trimming pared 3 bases from V and 2 bases from J, leaving 5 bases between. The CDR3 length is 13 residues. CDR1 MRHNA and CDR2 SNTAGT come from the germline V gene. The DNA of the CDR3 is TGTGCCAGCAGTGAGTCGGGCAATCAGCCCCAGCATTTT. The encoded protein is CASSESGNQPQHF.

V and J are TRBV7-2 and TRBJ2-3; D unclear. This CDR3 contains 15 residues. The germline V gene has CDR1 SGHTA and CDR2 FQGNSA. V gave up 4 bases and J gave up 2 bases, with 13 bases separating them. The CDR3 nucleotides read TGTGCCAGCAGCTATGACAACCCCCCCACAGATACGCAGTATTTT. Protein sequence: CASSYDNPPTDTQYF.

This CDR3 is CASSYGTGYEQYF. The CDR3 bases are TGTGCCAGCAGCTATGGGACAGGGTACGAGCAGTACTTC. The chain carries TRBV11-1 and TRBJ2-7; 9 bases are shared with TRBD1. The CDR3 totals 13 residues. Losses at the gene ends were 4 bases for V and 4 bases for J; bases not matched to a gene: 2. Germline CDR1 SGHAT, CDR2 FQDESV (reference sequence). The entire variable domain, with the rest obtained from reference TRBV11-1 and TRBJ2-7, is as follows: EAEVAQSPRYKITEKSQAVAFWCDPISGHATLYWYRQILGQGPELLVQFQDESVVDDSQLPKDRFSAERLKGVDSTLKIQPAELGDSAMYLCASSYGTGYEQYFGPGTRLTVT.

The count of this clone is one. The V and J genes are TRBV27 and TRBJ1-6; no firm D call. With 7 bases removed from V and 7 bases from J, the gap between germline ends came to 8 bases. The CDR3 has 12 residues. CDR1 and CDR2 from the germline V gene are MNHEY and SMNVEV (reference sequence). The DNA for the CDR3 is TGTGCCAGCAAACGCGAAAATTCACCCCTCCACTTT. This gives the protein CASKRENSPLHF.

V gene TRBV5-1 combines with J gene TRBJ1-4; TRBD1 aligns across 7 bases. CDR1 and CDR2 from the germline V gene are SGHRS and YFSETQ. V was clipped by 3 bases and J by 8 bases; unmatched bases: 10. The CDR3 totals 15 residues. The CDR3 here is CASSSRDSPYEKLFF. The CDR3 DNA is TGCGCCAGCAGCTCACGGGACAGCCCATACGAAAAACTGTTTTTT.

This chain joins TRBV10-2 and TRBJ1-1; 8 bases agree with TRBD1. Losses at the gene ends were 7 bases for V and 1 base for J; bases not matched to a gene: 8. CDR3 length: 15 residues. The germline V gene encodes CDR1 WSHSY and CDR2 SAAADI. CDR3 amino acids: CASKPGQVGNTEAFF. In DNA, the CDR3 is TGCGCCAGCAAACCGGGACAGGTGGGGAACACTGAAGCTTTCTTT.

In regard to this clone: The sample holds other DNA sequences that translate to the same CDR3. This chain joins TRBV6-5 and TRBJ2-1; no reliable D call. The CDR3 loop spans 11 amino acids. V gave up 6 bases and J gave up 3 bases, with 3 bases separating them. Germline V lookup: CDR1 MNHEY, CDR2 SVGAGI. The CDR3 protein is CASSLYNEQFF. CDR3 DNA sequence: TGTGCCAGCAGCCTCTACAATGAGCAGTTCTTC.

The rearrangement links TRBV2 to TRBJ2-3; TRBD2 matches at 8 bases. This CDR3 spans 15 amino acids. Germline assignment: CDR1 SNHLY and CDR2 FYNNEI. The V gene end was trimmed by 6 bases and the J gene end by 2 bases; junction bases not matched to a gene: 7. DNA for the CDR3: TGTGCCAGCAGCGCCGGGACTAGTGTCACAGATACGCAGTATTTT. Residues: CASSAGTSVTDTQYF. The full variable domain, with the rest looked up from reference TRBV2 and TRBJ2-3, is EPEVTQTPSHQVTQMGQEVILRCVPISNHLYFYWYRQILGQKVEFLVSFYNNEISEKSEIFDDQFSVERPDGSNFTLKIRSTKLEDSAMYFCASSAGTSVTDTQYFGPGTRLTVL.

A few counts support this clone. Other DNA variants within this sample encode the same CDR3. The chain recombines TRBV11-2 with TRBJ2-7; 7 bases match TRBD2. The V gene end was trimmed by 3 bases and the J gene end by 2 bases; junction bases not matched to a gene: 1. This CDR3 contains 13 residues. Germline values: CDR1 SGHAT, CDR2 FQNNGV. The CDR3 loop reads CASSLGGPYEQYF. The CDR3 DNA reads as TGTGCCAGCAGCTTGGGAGGGCCCTACGAGCAGTACTTC.

CDR3 sequence (DNA): TGTGCCAGTAGTATATTCAGCGTCTCTGGAAACACCATATATTTT. Amino acids: CASSIFSVSGNTIYF. The chain links TRBV19 to TRBJ1-3; D not certain. Trimming shortened V by 2 bases and J by 0 bases, and 8 bases separated the two germline ends. Germline V gene sequence: CDR1 LNHDA, CDR2 SQIVND (reference sequence). This CDR3 comprises 15 residues. Complete variable domain (other parts from reference TRBV19 and TRBJ1-3): DGGITQSPKYLFRKEGQNVTLSCEQNLNHDAMYWYRQDPGQGLRLIYYSQIVNDFQKGDIAEGYSVSREKKESFPLTVTSAQKNPTAFYLCASSIFSVSGNTIYFGEGSWLTVV.